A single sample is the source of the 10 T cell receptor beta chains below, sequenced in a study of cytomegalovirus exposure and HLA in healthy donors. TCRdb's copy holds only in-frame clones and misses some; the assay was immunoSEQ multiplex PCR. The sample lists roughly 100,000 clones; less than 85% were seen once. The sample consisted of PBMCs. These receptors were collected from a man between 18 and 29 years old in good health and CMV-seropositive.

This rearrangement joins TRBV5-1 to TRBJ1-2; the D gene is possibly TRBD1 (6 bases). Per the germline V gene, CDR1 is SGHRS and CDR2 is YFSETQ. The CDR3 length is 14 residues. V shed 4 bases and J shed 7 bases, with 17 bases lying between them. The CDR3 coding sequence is TGCGCCAGCAGCCCATCGGGGGGCTTTTCTGGCTACACCTTC. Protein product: CASSPSGGFSGYTF.

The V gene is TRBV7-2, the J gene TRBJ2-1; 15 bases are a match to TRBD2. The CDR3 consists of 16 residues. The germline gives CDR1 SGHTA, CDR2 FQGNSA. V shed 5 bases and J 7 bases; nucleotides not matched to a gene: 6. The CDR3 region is CASSTPGLAGGNEQFF. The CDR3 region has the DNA TGTGCCAGCAGCACACCGGGACTAGCGGGAGGAAATGAGCAGTTCTTC. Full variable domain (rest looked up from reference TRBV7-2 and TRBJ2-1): GAGVSQSPSNKVTEKGKDVELRCDPISGHTALYWYRQSLGQGLEFLIYFQGNSAPDKSGLPSDRFSAERTGGSVSTLTIQRTQQEDSAVYLCASSTPGLAGGNEQFFGPGTRLTVL.

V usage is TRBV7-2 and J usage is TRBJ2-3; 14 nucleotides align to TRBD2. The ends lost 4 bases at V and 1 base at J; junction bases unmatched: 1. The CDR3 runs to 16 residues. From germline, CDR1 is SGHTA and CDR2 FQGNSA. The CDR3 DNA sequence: TGTGCCAGCAGCTGGGGACTAGCGGGGGGCACAGATACGCAGTATTTT. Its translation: CASSWGLAGGTDTQYF.

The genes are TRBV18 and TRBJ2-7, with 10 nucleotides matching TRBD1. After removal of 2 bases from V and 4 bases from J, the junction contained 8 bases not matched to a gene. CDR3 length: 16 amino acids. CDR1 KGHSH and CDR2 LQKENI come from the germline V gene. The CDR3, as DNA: TGTGCCAGCTCACCAGTATCCGGGACAGGGGTTTACGAGCAGTACTTC. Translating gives CASSPVSGTGVYEQYF.

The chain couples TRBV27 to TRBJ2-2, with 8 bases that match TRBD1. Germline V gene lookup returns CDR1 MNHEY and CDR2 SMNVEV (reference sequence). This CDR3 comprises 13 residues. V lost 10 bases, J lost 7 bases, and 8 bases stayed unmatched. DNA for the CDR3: TGTGCCACCCTGGACAGGGCGGGCGGGGAGCTGTTTTTT. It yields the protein CATLDRAGGELFF.

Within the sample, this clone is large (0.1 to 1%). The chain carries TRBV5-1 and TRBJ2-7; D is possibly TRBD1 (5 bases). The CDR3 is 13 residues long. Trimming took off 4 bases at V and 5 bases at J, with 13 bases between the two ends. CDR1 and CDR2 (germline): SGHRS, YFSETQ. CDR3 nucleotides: TGCGCCAGCAGCCCCCGGACATCGCACGAGCAGTACTTC. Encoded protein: CASSPRTSHEQYF.

CDR3 nucleotide sequence: TGTGCCAGCAGCCATAGAAGCACAGATACGCAGTATTTT. Its protein is CASSHRSTDTQYF. The chain combines TRBV27 with TRBJ2-3; no reliable D call. The CDR3 is made up of 13 amino acids. V shed 6 bases and J shed 0 bases, with 7 bases lying between them. CDR1 and CDR2 (germline): MNHEY, SMNVEV (reference sequence).

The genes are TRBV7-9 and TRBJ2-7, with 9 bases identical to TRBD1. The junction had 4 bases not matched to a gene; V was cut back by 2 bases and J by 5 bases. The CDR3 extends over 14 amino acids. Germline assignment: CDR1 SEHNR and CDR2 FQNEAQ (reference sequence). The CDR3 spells CASSLRDRDHEQYV. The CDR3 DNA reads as TGTGCCAGCAGCTTACGGGACAGGGACCACGAGCAGTACGTC.

CDR3: CASSGQYRYNEQFF. The CDR3 region has the DNA TGTGCCAGCAGCGGACAGTATCGCTACAATGAGCAGTTCTTC. This sequence joins TRBV5-6 and TRBJ2-1; TRBD1 is a possible D gene (6 bases). With 4 bases removed from V and 3 bases from J, the gap between germline ends came to 11 bases. The CDR3 runs to 14 residues. Per the germline V gene, CDR1 is SGHDT and CDR2 is YYEEEE.

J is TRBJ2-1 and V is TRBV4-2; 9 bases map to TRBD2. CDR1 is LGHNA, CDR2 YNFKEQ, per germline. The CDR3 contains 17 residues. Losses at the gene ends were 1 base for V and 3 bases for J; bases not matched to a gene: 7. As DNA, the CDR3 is TGTGCCAGCAGCCAAGCGTTGAATAGCGGGAGCTACAATGAGCAGTTCTTC. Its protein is CASSQALNSGSYNEQFF.